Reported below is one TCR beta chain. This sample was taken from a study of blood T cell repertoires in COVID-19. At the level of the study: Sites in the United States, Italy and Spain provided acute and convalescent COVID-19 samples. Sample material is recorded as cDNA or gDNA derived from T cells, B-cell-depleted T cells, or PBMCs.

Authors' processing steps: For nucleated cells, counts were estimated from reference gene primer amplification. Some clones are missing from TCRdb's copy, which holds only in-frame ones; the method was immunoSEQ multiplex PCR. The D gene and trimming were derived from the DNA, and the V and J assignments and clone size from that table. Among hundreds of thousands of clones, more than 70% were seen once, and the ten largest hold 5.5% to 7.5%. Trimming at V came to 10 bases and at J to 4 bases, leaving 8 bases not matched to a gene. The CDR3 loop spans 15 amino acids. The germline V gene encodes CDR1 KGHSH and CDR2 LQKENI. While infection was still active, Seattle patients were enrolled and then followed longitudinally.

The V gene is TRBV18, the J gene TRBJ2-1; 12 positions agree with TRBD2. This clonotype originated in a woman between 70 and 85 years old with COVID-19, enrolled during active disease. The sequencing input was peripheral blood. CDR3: CATSPTSGSYNEQFF. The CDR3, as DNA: TGTGCCACCTCCCCGACTAGCGGGAGTTACAATGAGCAGTTCTTC.